The 9 T cell receptor beta chains in this list originate from one sample, sequenced in a study of shared clonotypes between healthy human individuals. Clones were read by immunoSEQ multiplex PCR, and TCRdb kept only the in-frame ones, dropping some. The top ten hold 1.4% to 1.5% of the sample, which has about 1 million clones, around 76% seen once. The material sequenced was memory CD4+ T cells sorted from blood. Noted subset: CD45RA-negative fraction. These receptor sequences come from a man aged 18 to 29 in good health.

The gene calls are TRBV27 and TRBJ2-7; D perhaps matches TRBD1 (5 bases). This CDR3 contains 13 residues. V was clipped by 5 bases and J by 2 bases, with 10 bases between them. Germline V gene lookup returns CDR1 MNHEY and CDR2 SMNVEV (reference sequence). The CDR3 protein is CASSKGNTYEQYF. DNA for the CDR3: TGTGCCAGCAGTAAGGGGAACACCTACGAGCAGTACTTC.

This clone was seen a single time. The genes are TRBV9 and TRBJ2-1, with 13 bases fitting TRBD2. Trimming took 0 bases from V and 7 from J; bases not matched to a gene: 4. The germline V gene has CDR1 SGDLS and CDR2 YYNGEE. This CDR3 spans 16 amino acids. The DNA for the CDR3 is TGTGCCAGCAGCGTAGGGAGACTAGCGGGGGGTAATGAGCAGTTCTTC. The encoded protein is CASSVGRLAGGNEQFF.

Comments on this clone: The likely explanation is a read error, given a far larger clone one base away. The sample has other DNA sequences that encode this CDR3 too. The V and J genes are TRBV28 and TRBJ1-5; the D is unclear. CDR3 length: 13 amino acids. Trimming stripped 3 bases from V and 1 base from J, with 4 bases between. Germline V lookup: CDR1 MDHEN, CDR2 SYDVKM. DNA of the CDR3: TGTGCCAGCAGTTTGGGGAGCAATCAGCCCCAGCATTTT. Translated: CASSLGSNQPQHF.

This clone was observed many times. The chain carries TRBV2 and TRBJ2-3; D unresolved. With 8 bases removed from V and 2 bases from J, the gap between germline ends came to 5 bases. Germline lookup yields CDR1 SNHLY and CDR2 FYNNEI. The CDR3 covers 11 residues. The CDR3 DNA reads as TGTGCCAGCGGTATCACAGATACGCAGTATTTT. Protein sequence: CASGITDTQYF. Variable domain in full (rest from reference TRBV2 and TRBJ2-3): EPEVTQTPSHQVTQMGQEVILRCVPISNHLYFYWYRQILGQKVEFLVSFYNNEISEKSEIFDDQFSVERPDGSNFTLKIRSTKLEDSAMYFCASGITDTQYFGPGTRLTVL.

This clone was observed a few times. The V call is TRBV2, the J call TRBJ2-7; no reliable D call. In germline, CDR1 is SNHLY, CDR2 FYNNEI. V was pared by 6 bases and J by 0 bases, with 12 bases between. The CDR3 is 14 amino acids. CDR3 coding DNA: TGTGCCAGCAGGTGGGCCCGAAGCTCCTACGAGCAGTACTTC. As protein: CASRWARSSYEQYF.

Comments on this clone: A far larger clone is just one base off, so this is likely a read error. Different DNA sequences within this sample yield the same CDR3. This CDR3 reads CASSLGANTEAFF. The DNA of the CDR3 is TGTGCCAGCAGCTTAGGAGCGAACACTGAAGCTTTCTTT. The chain links TRBV7-2 to TRBJ1-1; D not certain. Trimming removed 1 base at V and 1 base at J, with 4 bases between. CDR1 is SGHTA, CDR2 FQGNSA, per germline. CDR3 length equals 13 residues.

About this clone itself: Other DNA sequences in the same sample also yield this CDR3. The V gene is TRBV14, the J gene TRBJ1-2; no clear D gene. The germline V gene encodes CDR1 SGHDN and CDR2 FVKESK. V lost 0 bases, J lost 5 bases, and 4 bases lay in between. The CDR3 is made up of 12 amino acids. CDR3 residues: CASSQDLYGYTF. DNA for the CDR3: TGTGCCAGCAGCCAAGACTTATATGGCTACACCTTC. Supplemented by reference TRBV14 and TRBJ1-2, the full variable domain reads EAGVTQFPSHSVIEKGQTVTLRCDPISGHDNLYWYRRVMGKEIKFLLHFVKESKQDESGMPNNRFLAERTGGTYSTLKVQPAELEDSGVYFCASSQDLYGYTFGSGTRLTVV.

The CDR3 sequence: CAYTGGLVEKLFF. The CDR3 DNA reads as TGTGCCTATACAGGGGGCTTAGTTGAAAAACTGTTTTTT. This chain connects TRBV30 to TRBJ1-4, with TRBD1 matching 9 bases. From germline, CDR1 is GTSNPN and CDR2 SVGIG (reference sequence). The length of the CDR3 is 13 residues. With V trimmed by 7 bases and J by 7 bases, 7 bases remained unmatched.

The chain carries TRBV27 and TRBJ1-2; D unclear. V dropped 2 bases and J dropped 0 bases, with 4 bases sitting between them. Per germline, CDR1 MNHEY and CDR2 SMNVEV (reference sequence). The CDR3 covers 13 residues. The CDR3 reads CASSLIPNYGYTF. In DNA, the CDR3 is TGTGCCAGCAGTTTAATCCCTAACTATGGCTACACCTTC.